The 27 T cell receptor beta chains listed next were all sequenced from one sample in a study of blood T cell repertoires in COVID-19. Here immunoSEQ multiplex PCR was the method, and the copy in TCRdb shows in-frame clones only, minus some. The table includes about 210,000 clones, around 86% detected once. What was sequenced was PBMCs or T cells enriched from blood (not recorded which). These receptors were obtained from a woman in her fifties or sixties with acute COVID-19.

The chain links TRBV29-1 to TRBJ2-6; 10 nucleotides line up with TRBD1. The CDR3 contains 15 residues. Germline CDR1 is SQVTM and CDR2 is ANQGSEA. The V gene end was trimmed by 1 base and the J gene end by 4 bases; junction bases not matched to a gene: 1. The CDR3 DNA reads as TGCAGCGTTGAAGGACAGGGGGCCGGGGCCAACGTCCTGACTTTC. This gives the protein CSVEGQGAGANVLTF.

The chain has TRBV12-3 or TRBV12-4 and TRBJ1-5, with no clear D. This CDR3 region has 12 residues. V was clipped by 4 bases and J by 4 bases, with 5 bases between them. In DNA, the CDR3 is TGTGCCAGCAGTTCTAAGAATCAGCCCCAGCATTTT. It encodes CASSSKNQPQHF.

This clone has just one count. This sequence joins TRBV5-3 and TRBJ1-3, with D uncertain. TRBV5-3 is noted as an ORF with a role that remains uncertain. The germline V and J ends were trimmed by 5 bases and 6 bases, with 3 bases remaining between them. There are 10 residues in the CDR3. Written as DNA, the CDR3 is TGTGCCAGAAGTCAAAACACCATATATTTT. This encodes CARSQNTIYF.

This clone was seen a handful of times. This rearrangement joins TRBV9 to TRBJ1-6, with 9 bases lining up with TRBD1. This CDR3 is built from 18 residues. Germline CDR1 reads SGDLS; CDR2 reads YYNGEE. With V trimmed by 2 bases and J by 8 bases, 14 bases remained unmatched. The CDR3 DNA is TGTGCCAGCAGCGTGGGACAGGGCGGAAACCCAGGGCATTCACCCCTCCACTTT. Translating gives CASSVGQGGNPGHSPLHF.

The table lists this clone with a few counts. V is TRBV6-5 and J is TRBJ1-6; tentatively, D is TRBD1 (5 bases). Looked up from germline, CDR1 is MNHEY and CDR2 is SVGAGI. The V end was cut by 8 bases, the J end by 9 bases, with 14 bases between. The CDR3 is made up of 13 amino acids. The CDR3 sequence is CASLGRQGSPLHF. DNA for the CDR3: TGTGCCAGCCTGGGGCGTCAGGGTTCACCCCTCCACTTT.

This clone was counted only a few times. The J gene is TRBJ1-4, the V gene TRBV30; D may be TRBD1 (5 bases). The CDR3 extends over 15 amino acids. Germline CDR1 reads GTSNPN; CDR2 reads SVGIG (reference sequence). Deletions cut 0 bases from V and 0 bases from J, with 8 bases between. CDR3 in amino acids: CAWSVWGATNEKLFF. The CDR3 DNA reads TGTGCCTGGAGTGTGTGGGGGGCAACTAATGAAAAACTGTTTTTT.

The rearrangement joins TRBV3-1 (or the pseudogene TRBV3-2) to TRBJ2-7; D uncertain. V was trimmed by 2 bases and J by 3 bases, leaving 5 bases between them. Germline CDR1 LGHDT, CDR2 YNNKEL (reference sequence). This CDR3 spans 12 amino acids. Here the CDR3 reads CASSQFSYEQYF. DNA of the CDR3: TGTGCCAGCAGCCAATTCAGCTACGAGCAGTACTTC.

This clone was detected only once. The V gene is TRBV5-6, the J gene TRBJ2-7; no clear D gene. Between the trimmed V and J ends, which lost 6 bases and 2 bases, there was a span of 18 bases. CDR1 is SGHDT and CDR2 is YYEEEE in the germline V gene. CDR3 size: 15 residues. DNA for the CDR3: TGTGCCAGCACCCCGGCCGGCAGGCCAACCTACGAGCAGTACTTC. This sequence encodes CASTPAGRPTYEQYF.

The chain joins TRBV7-2 to TRBJ1-2; D unresolved. Per germline, CDR1 SGHTA and CDR2 FQGNSA. The CDR3 is 11 amino acids. Trimming took off 10 bases at V and 4 bases at J, with 10 bases between the two ends. The CDR3 is CAIGGSYGYTF. In DNA, the CDR3 is TGTGCCATTGGCGGCAGCTATGGCTACACCTTC.

The gene calls are TRBV15 and TRBJ2-7; the D gene is possibly TRBD1 (6 bases). V was shortened by 6 bases and J by 4 bases, with 13 bases between the two germline ends. The V gene's germline CDR1 is LNHNV and CDR2 YYDKDF (reference sequence). The CDR3 sequence is 13 residues long. The chain's CDR3 is CATSGRTAYEQYF. In nucleotides, the CDR3 is TGTGCCACCAGTGGACGGACAGCTTACGAGCAGTACTTC.

The chain combines TRBV3-1 (or the pseudogene TRBV3-2) with TRBJ1-4; 7 positions agree with TRBD1. V lost 4 bases to trimming and J lost 2 bases; unmatched junction nucleotides: 4. The germline V gene has CDR1 LGHDT and CDR2 YNNKEL (reference sequence). This CDR3 spans 15 amino acids. The CDR3 DNA reads as TGTGCCAGCAGCCTTTCACAGGGGACTAATGAAAAACTGTTTTTT. Translating it yields CASSLSQGTNEKLFF.

The chain couples TRBV27 to TRBJ1-2; 9 bases align to TRBD1. Trimming at V came to 4 bases and at J to 8 bases, leaving 8 bases not matched to a gene. The CDR3 loop spans 14 amino acids. Germline V lookup: CDR1 MNHEY, CDR2 SMNVEV (reference sequence). The chain's CDR3 is CASSSPGQGIGYTF. CDR3 bases: TGTGCCAGCAGTTCGCCGGGACAGGGTATAGGCTACACCTTC.

V gene TRBV29-1 combines with J gene TRBJ2-3; 8 bases match TRBD1. The CDR3 has 13 amino acids. Germline V gene data show CDR1 as SQVTM and CDR2 as ANQGSEA. The trim removed 4 bases at V and 3 bases at J, leaving 3 bases unmatched. This CDR3 reads CSVAGGSTDTQYF. In DNA form, the CDR3 reads TGCAGCGTTGCAGGGGGCAGTACAGATACGCAGTATTTT.

The rearrangement links TRBV5-1 to TRBJ2-2, with 13 bases fitting TRBD2. The V gene end was trimmed by 4 bases and the J gene end by 8 bases; junction bases not matched to a gene: 8. The CDR3 consists of 16 residues. Germline V gives CDR1 SGHRS, CDR2 YFSETQ. CDR3 sequence reads: CASSAGTSGVQGELFF. The CDR3, as DNA: TGCGCCAGCAGCGCAGGGACTAGCGGGGTTCAAGGGGAGCTGTTTTTT.

The J gene is TRBJ2-5, the V gene TRBV6-2 or TRBV6-3, with 15 bases fitting TRBD2. V lost 6 bases and J lost 2; bases outside the gene matches: 4. Germline CDR1 and CDR2: MNHEY and SVGEGT. The CDR3 covers 16 residues. CDR3 sequence: CASSEGLAGGQETQYF. The CDR3 nucleotides read TGTGCCAGCAGCGAGGGACTAGCGGGAGGACAAGAGACCCAGTACTTC.

This chain's CDR3 is CASSLEVRVSMDTQYF. CDR3 nucleotide sequence: TGTGCCAGCAGCTTAGAAGTCCGGGTGTCCATGGATACGCAGTATTTT. The rearrangement joins TRBV7-2 to TRBJ2-3; D not resolved. The CDR3 extends over 16 amino acids. V lost 1 base to trimming and J lost 6 bases, with 17 bases between them. The V gene's germline CDR1 is SGHTA and CDR2 FQGNSA. The whole variable domain, remainder taken from reference TRBV7-2 and TRBJ2-3, is GAGVSQSPSNKVTEKGKDVELRCDPISGHTALYWYRQSLGQGLEFLIYFQGNSAPDKSGLPSDRFSAERTGGSVSTLTIQRTQQEDSAVYLCASSLEVRVSMDTQYFGPGTRLTVL.

This chain uses TRBV7-2 with TRBJ2-3; D is unclear. Trimming cost V 1 base and J 5 bases, with 4 bases left between them. The CDR3 extends over 12 amino acids. Germline V gene lookup returns CDR1 SGHTA and CDR2 FQGNSA. The CDR3 protein is CASSLERDTQYF. The CDR3 region has the DNA TGTGCCAGCAGCTTAGAGCGAGATACGCAGTATTTT. The whole variable domain, remainder taken from reference TRBV7-2 and TRBJ2-3, is GAGVSQSPSNKVTEKGKDVELRCDPISGHTALYWYRQSLGQGLEFLIYFQGNSAPDKSGLPSDRFSAERTGGSVSTLTIQRTQQEDSAVYLCASSLERDTQYFGPGTRLTVL.

The chain employs TRBV28 and TRBJ1-2, with 8 positions matching TRBD1. The CDR3 has 17 amino acids. Germline values: CDR1 MDHEN, CDR2 SYDVKM. The junction had 16 bases not matched to a gene; V was cut back by 6 bases and J by 4 bases. CDR3 bases: TGTGCCAGCAGGCCTAGGGACAGGATACTTCAGCTCTATGGCTACACCTTC. It encodes CASRPRDRILQLYGYTF.

The chain links TRBV6-5 to TRBJ2-5; tentative D call: TRBD2 (7 bases). CDR3 length equals 16 residues. V shed 0 bases and J shed 7 bases, with 18 bases lying between them. Germline V lookup: CDR1 MNHEY, CDR2 SVGAGI. CDR3 coding DNA: TGTGCCAGCAGTTACTCGGGCCCACAGGGAGGGGGGACCCAGTACTTC. Translated: CASSYSGPQGGGTQYF.

This chain uses TRBV5-1 with TRBJ2-7, with 7 bases that match TRBD1. The CDR3 is 15 residues long. V was clipped by 0 bases and J by 2 bases; unmatched bases: 5. Germline lookup yields CDR1 SGHRS and CDR2 YFSETQ. CDR3 bases: TGCGCCAGCAGCTTGGACGGACAGGTGACCTACGAGCAGTACTTC. Its translation: CASSLDGQVTYEQYF.

The V and J genes are TRBV12-3 or TRBV12-4 and TRBJ2-1, with 8 bases lining up with TRBD1. V lost 10 bases and J lost 4; bases outside the gene matches: 6. The CDR3 covers 13 residues. CDR3 protein: CATRGQDYNEQFF. CDR3 DNA sequence: TGTGCCACGCGGGGACAGGATTACAATGAGCAGTTCTTC.

The chain recombines TRBV12-5 with TRBJ2-3; possibly TRBD2 for D (6 bases). The CDR3 extends over 14 amino acids. Trimming removed 3 bases at V and 2 bases at J, with 9 bases between. The germline gives CDR1 LGHNT, CDR2 FRNRAP. CDR3 coding DNA: TGTGCTAGTGGTTTCCGGGACTCCACAGATACGCAGTATTTT. Amino acid sequence: CASGFRDSTDTQYF.

The rearrangement uses TRBV3-1 (or the pseudogene TRBV3-2) and TRBJ2-4, with 12 positions matching TRBD1. The CDR3 is made up of 16 amino acids. Losses at the gene ends were 2 bases for V and 9 bases for J; bases not matched to a gene: 8. Germline V lookup: CDR1 LGHDT, CDR2 YNNKEL (reference sequence). CDR3 protein: CASSQIRDRGLGIQYF. The CDR3 region has the DNA TGTGCCAGCAGCCAAATCCGGGACAGGGGGCTTGGCATTCAGTACTTC.

The chain couples TRBV30 to TRBJ1-3; 9 nucleotides line up with TRBD1. The germline V gene encodes CDR1 GTSNPN and CDR2 SVGIG (reference sequence). This CDR3 comprises 13 residues. The CDR3 here is CALRQGAGNTIYF. CDR3 nucleotide sequence: TGTGCTCTCAGACAGGGGGCTGGAAACACCATATATTTT.

Notes on this clone: The sample holds other DNA sequences that translate to the same CDR3. The J gene is TRBJ1-5, the V gene TRBV10-3; the D is unclear. Between the trimmed V and J ends, which lost 4 bases and 2 bases, there was a span of 6 bases. Germline lookup yields CDR1 ENHRY and CDR2 SYGVKD. The length of the CDR3 is 13 residues. The CDR3 DNA reads as TGTGCCATCAGTGGAGCGGGCAATCAGCCCCAGCATTTT. Translation gives CAISGAGNQPQHF.

This clone appeared once. The identical CDR3 is also encoded by other nucleotide sequences in the sample. This chain joins TRBV9 and TRBJ2-1; 7 nucleotides align to TRBD2. Germline values: CDR1 SGDLS, CDR2 YYNGEE. V dropped 0 bases and J dropped 0; count of bases not matched to a gene: 3. This CDR3 has 16 amino acids. CDR3 sequence reads: CASSVGGGSSYNEQFF. CDR3 DNA: TGTGCCAGCAGCGTAGGCGGCGGGAGCTCCTACAATGAGCAGTTCTTC.

The chain employs TRBV9 and TRBJ2-2, with 11 nucleotides matching TRBD2. The junction had 5 bases not matched to a gene; V was cut back by 0 bases and J by 7 bases. The CDR3 is made up of 16 amino acids. Germline V lookup: CDR1 SGDLS, CDR2 YYNGEE. CDR3 DNA: TGTGCCAGCAGCGTAGAGGTAGCGGGAGGGATCGGGGAGCTGTTTTTT. Protein: CASSVEVAGGIGELFF. The full variable domain, with the rest looked up from reference TRBV9 and TRBJ2-2, is DSGVTQTPKHLITATGQRVTLRCSPRSGDLSVYWYQQSLDQGLQFLIQYYNGEERAKGNILERFSAQQFPDLHSELNLSSLELGDSALYFCASSVEVAGGIGELFFGEGSRLTVL.